This TCR beta chain was recorded in a study of blood T cells in healthy people across ages. Through a sample-barcoded 5' primer and a J-beta primer mix, a second PCR was run for roughly 6 to 12 cycles. Each CDR3 protein is one row after TCRdb ran MiXCR on the 5' RACE reads. The data show roughly 1,700,000 distinct CDR3 sequences, with over 25% seen just once and 6.5% to 8.5% held by the top ten. Per germline, CDR1 MNHEY and CDR2 SVGAGI. The CDR3 consists of 16 residues. The sample holds one count of this clonotype. One junction end does not reproduce the germline sequence, and a read error may be involved.

This receptor was identified in a woman in her twenties or thirties in good health. Sequencing input: blood. The chain employs TRBV6-5 and TRBJ1-4; no definite D call. The CDR3, as DNA: TGTGTCAGCAGTTACTCAGCGGACGCAACTAATGAAAAACTGTTTTTT. Its protein is CVSSYSADATNEKLFF.